This passage covers 27 T cell receptor beta chains from one sample sequenced in a study of T cell repertoires and HLA-DP antigens. These receptors' targets are unknown. This table comes from immunoSEQ multiplex PCR, and its TCRdb copy is limited to in-frame clones, with some not included. The sample lists approximately 110,000 clones, nearly 95% occurring once. Sequencing was done on a sample of CD4+ T cells from PBMCs. The receptors here all came from a woman aged 18-29 years in good health and CMV-seronegative.

This clone has only one observation. This chain connects TRBV11-2 to TRBJ1-4, with D unresolved. V was trimmed by 1 base and J by 4 bases, leaving 7 bases between them. Germline V lookup: CDR1 SGHAT, CDR2 FQNNGV. The CDR3 is made up of 14 amino acids. The CDR3 nucleotides read TGTGCCAGCAGCTTAGTCAGCTTTAATGAAAAACTGTTTTTT. Its translation is CASSLVSFNEKLFF.

V and J are TRBV5-1 and TRBJ2-7; D remains unclear. The CDR3 sequence is 14 residues long. CDR1 and CDR2 (germline): SGHRS, YFSETQ. The V and J ends lost 0 bases and 6 bases respectively, with 13 bases between them. The CDR3 region has the DNA TGCGCCAGCAGCTTGGGGGTATCGGGTGGCGAGCAGTACTTC. Its protein is CASSLGVSGGEQYF.

The J gene is TRBJ2-1, the V gene TRBV5-1, with a tentative D call TRBD2 (5 bases). Germline loops: CDR1 SGHRS, CDR2 YFSETQ. V lost 0 bases to trimming and J lost 2 bases, with 9 bases between them. CDR3 length: 15 residues. CDR3 protein: CASSLVVATYNEQFF. CDR3 DNA sequence: TGCGCCAGCAGCTTGGTGGTAGCGACCTACAATGAGCAGTTCTTC. Full variable domain (rest looked up from reference TRBV5-1 and TRBJ2-1): KAGVTQTPRYLIKTRGQQVTLSCSPISGHRSVSWYQQTPGQGLQFLFEYFSETQRNKGNFPGRFSGRQFSNSRSEMNVSTLELGDSALYLCASSLVVATYNEQFFGPGTRLTVL.

The chain combines TRBV5-6 with TRBJ1-3, with D hard to call. The CDR3 has 15 amino acids. Germline V lookup: CDR1 SGHDT, CDR2 YYEEEE. V was cut by 2 bases and J by 3 bases, with 12 bases left in between. The chain's CDR3 is CASSFFQVYGNTIYF. Here the CDR3 DNA reads TGTGCCAGCAGCTTCTTCCAGGTATATGGAAACACCATATATTTT.

The J gene is TRBJ1-2, the V gene TRBV6-6; TRBD1 aligns across 7 bases. This CDR3 region has 16 residues. In germline, CDR1 is MNHNY, CDR2 SVGAGI (reference sequence). V was clipped by 6 bases and J by 8 bases; unmatched bases: 18. The CDR3 region has the DNA TGTGCCAGCAGCTCCGACAGGGCTAGAAACTATGGGGGCTACACCTTC. It translates to CASSSDRARNYGGYTF.

J is TRBJ2-5 and V is TRBV6-5; 8 positions agree with TRBD2. V trimming: 2 bases; J trimming: 3 bases; junction bases outside the gene matches: 5. Germline loops: CDR1 MNHEY, CDR2 SVGAGI. This CDR3 contains 15 residues. The CDR3 spells CASSYGLATKETQYF. DNA for the CDR3: TGTGCCAGCAGTTACGGACTAGCAACCAAAGAGACCCAGTACTTC.

This rearrangement joins TRBV6-5 to TRBJ1-1; the D is unclear. The CDR3 consists of 15 residues. V lost 0 bases, J lost 5 bases, and 13 bases lay in between. The V gene's germline CDR1 is MNHEY and CDR2 SVGAGI. CDR3 amino acids: CASSYSGGLGTEAFF. CDR3 sequence (DNA): TGTGCCAGCAGTTACTCGGGAGGATTAGGTACTGAAGCTTTCTTT.

The chain carries TRBV5-4 and TRBJ2-7; TRBD2 matches 11 bases. The CDR3 is 17 amino acids. Germline V CDR1 and CDR2: SGHNT, YYREEE (reference sequence). Trimming cost V 0 bases and J 6 bases; bases outside gene matches: 11. In DNA form, the CDR3 reads TGTGCCAGCAGCTTGGGGGCCCTAGCGGGAGGATTGAGCGAGCAGTACTTC. It yields the protein CASSLGALAGGLSEQYF.

For the CDR3, the DNA is TGTGCCAGCAGTTCCTACCGTGGCGGGGCGCGGGAGCCCCAGCATTTT. Its translation is CASSSYRGGAREPQHF. This sequence joins TRBV27 and TRBJ1-5, with D possibly matching TRBD1 (5 bases). There are 16 residues in the CDR3. V was trimmed by 4 bases and J by 8 bases, leaving 21 bases between them. The germline gives CDR1 MNHEY, CDR2 SMNVEV (reference sequence).

The chain joins TRBV10-3 to TRBJ1-1, with a tentative D call TRBD1 (6 bases). Trimming took off 1 base at V and 5 bases at J, with 14 bases between the two ends. There are 15 residues in the CDR3. The germline CDR1 and CDR2 sequences are ENHRY and SYGVKD. CDR3 bases: TGTGCCATCAGTGAGTTGTCAGGGGAGGGGACTGAAGCTTTCTTT. Encoded protein: CAISELSGEGTEAFF.

In the case of this clone: At one boundary the junction diverges from the germline segment, which might be a read error. J is TRBJ2-3 and V is TRBV7-7, with TRBD2 matching over 9 bases. Germline V lookup: CDR1 SSHAT, CDR2 FNYEAQ (reference sequence). The CDR3 is 16 amino acids. The CDR3 DNA sequence: TGTGCTAGCAGCGACCGTAGCGGGGGCGGCACAGATACGCAGTATTTT. The encoded protein is CASSDRSGGGTDTQYF. Looking up the rest from reference TRBV7-7 and TRBJ2-3 gives the full variable domain: GAGVSQSPRYKVTKRGQDVTLRCDPISSHATLYWYQQALGQGPEFLTYFNYEAQPDKSGLPSDRFSAERPEGSISTLTIQRTEQRDSAMYRCASSDRSGGGTDTQYFGPGTRLTVL.

The chain is built from TRBV28 and TRBJ2-1, with D perhaps being TRBD1 or TRBD2 (5 bases each). Trimming removed 6 bases from V and 8 bases from J, with 23 bases in between. The CDR3 runs 16 residues. Germline V gives CDR1 MDHEN, CDR2 SYDVKM. For the CDR3, the DNA is TGTGCCAGCAGCCTGACCCCTGGGGCTCGGGGCGATGAGCAGTTCTTC. Translation gives CASSLTPGARGDEQFF.

The chain carries TRBV2 and TRBJ2-2; D is ambiguous. The CDR3 contains 14 residues. V was cut by 7 bases and J by 0 bases, with 9 bases left in between. Germline V lookup: CDR1 SNHLY, CDR2 FYNNEI. The CDR3 nucleotides are TGTGCCAGCAACCCCCGAACGAACACCGGGGAGCTGTTTTTT. It specifies CASNPRTNTGELFF. The whole variable domain, remainder taken from reference TRBV2 and TRBJ2-2, is EPEVTQTPSHQVTQMGQEVILRCVPISNHLYFYWYRQILGQKVEFLVSFYNNEISEKSEIFDDQFSVERPDGSNFTLKIRSTKLEDSAMYFCASNPRTNTGELFFGEGSRLTVL.

This rearrangement joins TRBV5-4 to TRBJ2-5; the match to TRBD2 covers 14 bases. J was trimmed by 5 bases and V by 0 bases; bases with no gene match: 9. From germline, CDR1 is SGHNT and CDR2 YYREEE (reference sequence). The CDR3 sequence is 18 residues long. The CDR3 here is CASSLGVGTSGGRETQYF. CDR3 nucleotides: TGTGCCAGCAGCTTGGGTGTTGGGACTAGCGGGGGTAGGGAGACCCAGTACTTC.

This clone appeared a single time. The chain links TRBV7-2 to TRBJ2-5, with TRBD2 identical over 12 bases. This CDR3 contains 17 residues. V shed 0 bases, J shed 5 bases, and the junction held 7 bases outside the gene matches. Per the germline V gene, CDR1 is SGHTA and CDR2 is FQGNSA. CDR3 nucleotides: TGTGCCAGCAGCTTAGCGCGGCTAGCGGGGGGGCTGGAGACCCAGTACTTC. Its protein is CASSLARLAGGLETQYF.

The J gene is TRBJ1-1, the V gene TRBV7-3, with no clear D. CDR3 length equals 13 residues. Trimming cost V 2 bases and J 0 bases, with 4 bases left between them. From germline, CDR1 is SGHTA and CDR2 FQGTGA. The CDR3 sequence: CASSLEMNTEAFF. CDR3 coding DNA: TGTGCCAGCAGCTTAGAGATGAACACTGAAGCTTTCTTT.

CDR3 sequence (DNA): TGTGCCAGCAGCAAAGTCGGACAAGAGACCCAGTACTTC. Encoded protein: CASSKVGQETQYF. The chain joins TRBV21-1 to TRBJ2-5. TRBV21-1 is deemed a pseudogene. The CDR3 is 13 residues long.

The chain carries TRBV12-5 and TRBJ2-1; 9 positions agree with TRBD2. J lost 7 bases, V lost 2 bases, and 9 bases had no gene match. This CDR3 has 16 residues. Looked up from germline, CDR1 is LGHNT and CDR2 is FRNRAP. Written as DNA, the CDR3 is TGTGCTAGTGGTTTGCGGCGCGGGGGGGAATTGAATGAGCAGTTCTTC. Translated, it gives CASGLRRGGELNEQFF.

This clone was observed a single time. The chain uses TRBV2 and TRBJ1-5, with 7 bases matching TRBD1. The trim removed 3 bases at V and 4 bases at J, leaving 0 bases unmatched. This CDR3 contains 13 residues. The germline V gene encodes CDR1 SNHLY and CDR2 FYNNEI. This chain's CDR3 is CASSDRGNQPQHF. The CDR3 DNA sequence: TGTGCCAGCAGTGACAGGGGGAATCAGCCCCAGCATTTT.

The chain recombines TRBV28 with TRBJ2-1; 7 bases are a match to TRBD2. This CDR3 is 17 amino acids long. The junction had 12 bases not matched to a gene; V was cut back by 4 bases and J by 3 bases. CDR1 is MDHEN and CDR2 is SYDVKM in the germline V gene. The CDR3 loop reads CASSSTRLADRYNEQFF. CDR3 DNA sequence: TGTGCCAGCAGTTCAACGCGACTAGCAGACCGCTACAATGAGCAGTTCTTC.

In this sample, this clone turned up once. One end of the junction does not line up with germline, which may come from a read error. The chain recombines TRBV7-7 with TRBJ1-3; D unresolved. The germline V gene has CDR1 SSHAT and CDR2 FNYEAQ (reference sequence). CDR3 size: 15 residues. The chain's CDR3 is CASSLGLGSGNTIYF. CDR3 coding DNA: TGTGCTAGCAGCTTAGGATTGGGCTCTGGAAACACCATATATTTT.

The genes are TRBV6-5 and TRBJ2-7; D is tentatively TRBD1 or TRBD2 (5 bases each). The CDR3 sequence is 11 residues long. Per germline, CDR1 MNHEY and CDR2 SVGAGI. Trimming stripped 9 bases from V and 3 bases from J, with 9 bases between. CDR3 protein: CARGECYEQYV. In nucleotides, the CDR3 is TGTGCCAGGGGGGAGTGCTACGAGCAGTACGTC.

J is TRBJ1-5 and V is TRBV10-3; 11 bases are shared with TRBD1. There are 15 residues in the CDR3. The V gene end was trimmed by 4 bases and the J gene end by 5 bases; junction bases not matched to a gene: 4. Per germline, CDR1 ENHRY and CDR2 SYGVKD. The CDR3 spells CAISAGQGVDQPQHF. The CDR3 DNA reads TGTGCCATCAGTGCGGGACAGGGGGTAGATCAGCCCCAGCATTTT.

This clone occurred once. This chain links TRBV15 with TRBJ1-4; TRBD1 matches at 9 bases. The CDR3 extends over 15 amino acids. V was clipped by 4 bases and J by 6 bases; unmatched bases: 6. From germline, CDR1 is LNHNV and CDR2 YYDKDF (reference sequence). The CDR3 here is CATSKGDRADEKLFF. The CDR3 coding sequence is TGTGCCACCAGCAAAGGGGACAGGGCTGATGAAAAACTGTTTTTT.

V usage is TRBV10-3 and J usage is TRBJ2-3; 9 bases are a match to TRBD2. Per the germline V gene, CDR1 is ENHRY and CDR2 is SYGVKD. The junction had 14 bases not matched to a gene; V was cut back by 7 bases and J by 3 bases. There are 17 residues in the CDR3. The CDR3 here is CAIKSGLAIRGTDTQYF. CDR3 nucleotide sequence: TGTGCCATCAAATCAGGACTAGCGATAAGGGGTACAGATACGCAGTATTTT.

This clone was recorded only once. This rearrangement joins TRBV27 to TRBJ1-6; D gene unclear. V was clipped by 7 bases and J by 3 bases, with 13 bases between them. The germline V gene has CDR1 MNHEY and CDR2 SMNVEV (reference sequence). The CDR3 is made up of 15 amino acids. The CDR3 here is CASTTLRDYNSPLHF. In DNA, the CDR3 is TGTGCCAGCACCACTCTGAGGGACTATAATTCACCCCTCCACTTT.

This CDR3 reads CASSLVAASYEQYF. In nucleotides, the CDR3 is TGTGCCAGCAGTTTGGTGGCGGCCTCCTACGAGCAGTACTTC. This rearrangement joins TRBV27 to TRBJ2-7; D gene unclear. The V gene lost 3 bases and the J gene lost 0 bases, with 9 bases spanning the gap. CDR1 and CDR2 (germline): MNHEY, SMNVEV (reference sequence). This CDR3 has 14 amino acids.